The 3 T cell receptor beta chains below all came from one sample that was sequenced in a study of blood T cell repertoires in COVID-19. The method was immunoSEQ multiplex PCR; TCRdb's version includes in-frame clones alone and lacks a portion of them. The sample holds 300,000 or so clones, more than 80% seen once. Material: peripheral blood. The receptors were gathered from a woman aged 40 to 50 with acute or convalescent COVID-19.

The chain employs TRBV10-3 and TRBJ2-7; 9 bases agree with TRBD1. CDR3 size: 14 residues. With V trimmed by 0 bases and J by 7 bases, 4 bases remained unmatched. From germline, CDR1 is ENHRY and CDR2 SYGVKD. The CDR3 loop reads CAISESGTGREQYV. The CDR3 DNA reads TGTGCCATCAGTGAGTCGGGGACAGGGAGAGAGCAGTACGTC.

V usage is TRBV3-1 (or the pseudogene TRBV3-2) and J usage is TRBJ1-5; no firm D call. The CDR3 runs 17 residues. V was cut by 0 bases and J by 0 bases, with 12 bases left in between. Germline lookup yields CDR1 LGHDT and CDR2 YNNKEL (reference sequence). In DNA form, the CDR3 reads TGTGCCAGCAGCCAAGAACCCGCGGGGAGTAGCAATCAGCCCCAGCATTTT. Protein: CASSQEPAGSSNQPQHF.

The V and J genes are TRBV5-4 and TRBJ1-2, with D perhaps matching TRBD1 (6 bases). The germline gives CDR1 SGHNT, CDR2 YYREEE (reference sequence). The ends were cut back, 4 bases at V and 1 base at J, with 8 bases in the middle. The CDR3 is made up of 13 amino acids. CDR3 bases: TGTGCCAGCAGCCCGGACAGTAACTATGGCTACACCTTC. Residues: CASSPDSNYGYTF. Filled out from reference TRBV5-4 and TRBJ1-2, the complete variable domain reads ETGVTQSPTHLIKTRGQQVTLRCSSQSGHNTVSWYQQALGQGPQFIFQYYREEENGRGNFPPRFSGLQFPNYSSELNVNALELDDSALYLCASSPDSNYGYTFGSGTRLTVV.